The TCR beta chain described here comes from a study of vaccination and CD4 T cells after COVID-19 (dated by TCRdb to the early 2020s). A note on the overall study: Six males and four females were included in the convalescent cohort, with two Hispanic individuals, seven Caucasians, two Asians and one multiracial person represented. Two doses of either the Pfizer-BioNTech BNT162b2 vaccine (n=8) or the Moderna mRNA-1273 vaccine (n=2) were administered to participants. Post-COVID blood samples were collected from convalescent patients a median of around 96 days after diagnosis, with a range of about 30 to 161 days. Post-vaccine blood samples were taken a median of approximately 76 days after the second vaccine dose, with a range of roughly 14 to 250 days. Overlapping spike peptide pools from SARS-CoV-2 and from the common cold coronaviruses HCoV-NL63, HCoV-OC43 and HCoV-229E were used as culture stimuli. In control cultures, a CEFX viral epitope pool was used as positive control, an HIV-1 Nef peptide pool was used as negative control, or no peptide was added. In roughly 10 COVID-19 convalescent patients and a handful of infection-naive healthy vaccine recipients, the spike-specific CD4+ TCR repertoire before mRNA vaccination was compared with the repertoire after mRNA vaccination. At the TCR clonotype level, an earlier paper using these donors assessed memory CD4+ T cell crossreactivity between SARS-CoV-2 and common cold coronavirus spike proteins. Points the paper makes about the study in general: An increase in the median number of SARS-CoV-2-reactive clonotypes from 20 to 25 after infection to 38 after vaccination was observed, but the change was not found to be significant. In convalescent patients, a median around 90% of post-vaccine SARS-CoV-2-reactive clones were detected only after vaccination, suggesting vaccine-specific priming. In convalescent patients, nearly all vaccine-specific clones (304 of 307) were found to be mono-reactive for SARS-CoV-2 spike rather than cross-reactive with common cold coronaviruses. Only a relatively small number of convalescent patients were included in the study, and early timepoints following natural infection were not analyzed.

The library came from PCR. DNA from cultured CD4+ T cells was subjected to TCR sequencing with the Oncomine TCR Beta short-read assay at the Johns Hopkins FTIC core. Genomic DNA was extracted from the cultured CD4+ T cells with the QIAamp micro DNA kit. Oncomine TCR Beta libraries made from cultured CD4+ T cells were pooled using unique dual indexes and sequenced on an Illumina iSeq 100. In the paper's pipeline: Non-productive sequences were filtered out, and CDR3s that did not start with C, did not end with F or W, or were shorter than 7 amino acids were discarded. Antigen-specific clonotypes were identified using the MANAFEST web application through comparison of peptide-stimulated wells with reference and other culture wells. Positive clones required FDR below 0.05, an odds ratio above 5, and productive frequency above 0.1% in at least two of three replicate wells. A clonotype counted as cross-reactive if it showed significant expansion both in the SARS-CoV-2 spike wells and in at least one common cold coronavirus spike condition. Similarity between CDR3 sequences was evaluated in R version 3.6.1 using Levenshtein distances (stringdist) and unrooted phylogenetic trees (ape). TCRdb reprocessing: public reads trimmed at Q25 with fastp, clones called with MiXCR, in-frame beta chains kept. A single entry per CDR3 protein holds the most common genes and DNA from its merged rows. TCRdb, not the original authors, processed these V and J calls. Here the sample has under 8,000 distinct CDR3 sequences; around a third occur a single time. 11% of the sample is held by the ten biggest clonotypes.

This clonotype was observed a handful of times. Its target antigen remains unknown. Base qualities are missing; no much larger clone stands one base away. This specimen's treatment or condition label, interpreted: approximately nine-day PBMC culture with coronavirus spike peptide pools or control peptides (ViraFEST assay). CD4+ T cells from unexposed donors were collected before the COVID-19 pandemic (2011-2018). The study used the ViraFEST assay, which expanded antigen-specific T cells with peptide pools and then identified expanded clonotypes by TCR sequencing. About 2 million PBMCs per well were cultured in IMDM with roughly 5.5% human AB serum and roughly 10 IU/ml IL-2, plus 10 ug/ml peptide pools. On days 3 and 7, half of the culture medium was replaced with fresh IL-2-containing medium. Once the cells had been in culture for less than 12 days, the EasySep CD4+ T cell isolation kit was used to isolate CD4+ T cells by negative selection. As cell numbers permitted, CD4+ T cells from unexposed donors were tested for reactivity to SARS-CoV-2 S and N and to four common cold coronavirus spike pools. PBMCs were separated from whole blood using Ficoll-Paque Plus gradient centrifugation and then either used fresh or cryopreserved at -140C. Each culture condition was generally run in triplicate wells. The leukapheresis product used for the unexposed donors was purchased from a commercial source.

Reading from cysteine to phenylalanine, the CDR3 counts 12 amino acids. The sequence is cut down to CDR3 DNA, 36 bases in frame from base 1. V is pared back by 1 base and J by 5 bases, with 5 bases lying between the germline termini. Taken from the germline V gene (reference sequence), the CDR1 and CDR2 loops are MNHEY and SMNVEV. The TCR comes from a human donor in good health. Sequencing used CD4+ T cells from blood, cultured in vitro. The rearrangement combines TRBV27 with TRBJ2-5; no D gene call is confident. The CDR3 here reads CASSLLGETQYF. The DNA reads TGTGCCAGCAGTTTATTAGGGGAGACCCAGTACTTC.